The 32 T cell receptor beta chains given below trace back to one sample, sequenced in a study of early T cells in non-severe SARS-CoV-2 infection. Each CDR3 protein is one row after TCRdb ran MiXCR on the 5' RACE reads. The data contain around 61,000 distinct CDR3 sequences, 10% to 14% of them seen just once; the ten biggest clones take up roughly 1.7%. Sequenced material: whole blood. These receptor sequences come from an adult who was a healthcare worker with PCR-confirmed SARS-CoV-2 infection or an uninfected control (not recorded which).

This clonotype was found many times. The chain employs TRBV6-2 or TRBV6-3 and TRBJ2-5, with TRBD2 matching over 7 bases. V shed 2 bases and J 2 bases; nucleotides not matched to a gene: 8. The CDR3 contains 16 residues. Germline CDR1 MNHEY, CDR2 SVGEGT. The CDR3 DNA follows: TGTGCCAGCAGTTACGGGCAAGCGGGGTTACAAGAGACCCAGTACTTC. Protein sequence: CASSYGQAGLQETQYF.

This clonotype was seen many times. The chain employs TRBV9 and TRBJ2-5, with no clear D. The germline V gene has CDR1 SGDLS and CDR2 YYNGEE. Trimming stripped 0 bases from V and 1 base from J, with 7 bases between. This CDR3 spans 14 amino acids. Here the CDR3 DNA reads TGTGCCAGCAGCGTAGGCGCTACCCAAGAGACCCAGTACTTC. It specifies CASSVGATQETQYF.

The chain combines TRBV29-1 with TRBJ2-7; perhaps TRBD1 as D (6 bases). V lost 4 bases and J 5 bases, leaving 18 bases between the germline ends. This CDR3 is built from 14 residues. CDR1 is SQVTM, CDR2 ANQGSEA, per germline. The CDR3 spells CSVGQVVGVHEQYF. CDR3 nucleotides: TGCAGCGTTGGACAGGTCGTAGGTGTCCACGAGCAGTACTTC.

The table lists this clonotype with many counts. The genes are TRBV10-3 and TRBJ2-6; 14 nucleotides align to TRBD2. Germline lookup yields CDR1 ENHRY and CDR2 SYGVKD. The CDR3 totals 19 residues. The trim removed 4 bases at V and 0 bases at J, leaving 5 bases unmatched. As DNA, the CDR3 is TGTGCCATCAGTGCTCCGGGACTAGCGGGGGTCTCTGGGGCCAACGTCCTGACTTTC. It is translated as CAISAPGLAGVSGANVLTF.

This clonotype was observed at least ten times. The chain combines TRBV19 with TRBJ2-1, with 7 bases lining up with TRBD1. Germline V gene sequence: CDR1 LNHDA, CDR2 SQIVND (reference sequence). This CDR3 has 12 amino acids. V shed 4 bases and J 7 bases; nucleotides not matched to a gene: 1. The CDR3 DNA follows: TGTGCCAGTAGTAACAGGGGAAATGAGCAGTTCTTC. It specifies CASSNRGNEQFF.

The chain joins TRBV29-1 to TRBJ1-2; D unclear. The ends were cut back, 5 bases at V and 6 bases at J, with 7 bases in the middle. CDR3 length: 10 residues. Germline loops: CDR1 SQVTM, CDR2 ANQGSEA. This chain's CDR3 is CSVFLDGYTF. CDR3 DNA: TGCAGCGTTTTTCTTGATGGCTACACCTTC.

There are a few counts of this clonotype. V is TRBV6-5 and J is TRBJ2-7; D call uncertain. The CDR3 loop spans 14 amino acids. Trimming took off 6 bases at V and 5 bases at J, with 17 bases between the two ends. The germline CDR1 and CDR2 sequences are MNHEY and SVGAGI. CDR3 protein: CASRAMDGRDEQYF. The CDR3 nucleotides read TGTGCCAGCAGGGCCATGGACGGCCGAGACGAGCAGTACTTC.

This clonotype showed up just once. The rearrangement links TRBV12-3 or TRBV12-4 to TRBJ1-6, with D possibly TRBD1 on 6 matching bases. The CDR3 is 16 amino acids. Deletions cut 2 bases from V and 7 bases from J, with 15 bases between. The CDR3 DNA follows: TGTGCCAGCAGTTTAACCCTAGGGGGGAGGAATTCACCCCTCCACTTT. Encoded protein: CASSLTLGGRNSPLHF.

The chain joins TRBV21-1 to TRBJ2-5; no DNA check was done on the table's D call, TRBD1. TRBV21-1 is a pseudogene segment. The CDR3 is 12 amino acids. CDR3 in amino acids: CATSDRMETQYF. The CDR3 region has the DNA TGTGCCACCTCAGACAGAATGGAGACCCAGTACTTC.

This clonotype was recorded at least ten times. This sequence joins TRBV6-2 or TRBV6-3 and TRBJ1-2; 7 nucleotides match TRBD1. Per germline, CDR1 MNHEY and CDR2 SVGEGT. V shed 4 bases, J shed 0 bases, and the junction held 17 bases outside the gene matches. This CDR3 comprises 19 residues. CDR3 coding DNA: TGTGCCAGCAGTTCCACCGTTACAGGGGCCGCGAAATCTAACTATGGCTACACCTTC. Amino acid sequence: CASSSTVTGAAKSNYGYTF.

With respect to this clonotype: At one end, the junction sequence differs from germline, possibly due to a read error. The chain employs TRBV7-9 and TRBJ2-7; D unclear. Germline-derived CDR1 and CDR2 are SEHNR and FQNEAQ (reference sequence). This CDR3 is 12 amino acids long. This chain's CDR3 is CASSLKGYEQYF. DNA of the CDR3: TGTGCCAGCAGCTTAAAGGGCTACGAACAGTACTTC.

The sample holds a few counts of this clonotype. J is TRBJ1-2 and V is TRBV6-6; maybe TRBD1 (5 bases). The V and J ends lost 4 bases and 8 bases respectively, with 14 bases between them. Germline CDR1 and CDR2: MNHNY and SVGAGI (reference sequence). There are 13 residues in the CDR3. The DNA of the CDR3 is TGTGCCAGCAGTTCCAGGGAGATCTCCGGCTACACCTTC. It encodes CASSSREISGYTF.

Ten or more counts support this clonotype. The V call is TRBV6-4, the J call TRBJ1-2, with D perhaps TRBD1 (5 bases). In germline, CDR1 is MRHNA, CDR2 SNTAGT. Deletions cut 6 bases from V and 4 bases from J, with 12 bases between. The CDR3 has 13 amino acids. This CDR3 is CASSQGGAYGYTF. The CDR3 DNA reads as TGTGCCAGCAGCCAGGGAGGAGCCTATGGCTACACCTTC.

This clonotype appeared a few times. The chain uses TRBV18 and TRBJ1-1; unclear D gene. This CDR3 has 16 residues. Trimming stripped 2 bases from V and 1 base from J, with 14 bases between. CDR1 KGHSH and CDR2 LQKENI come from the germline V gene. Written as DNA, the CDR3 is TGTGCCAGCTCACCAGGCCTCGCATCGCAGAACACTGAAGCTTTCTTT. Translation: CASSPGLASQNTEAFF.

Comments on this clonotype: With a much larger clone just one base away, this may be a read error. V and J are TRBV12-3 or TRBV12-4 and TRBJ1-2; 8 nucleotides line up with TRBD1. CDR3 length equals 14 residues. The trim removed 6 bases at V and 2 bases at J, leaving 5 bases unmatched. CDR3 in amino acids: CASRPGQENYGYTF. CDR3 nucleotide sequence: TGTGCCAGCAGACCGGGACAGGAGAACTATGGCTACACCTTC.

This clonotype has at least ten counts. The chain recombines TRBV30 with TRBJ2-5, with a weak D call TRBD1 (8 bases). V shed 3 bases and J shed 5 bases, with 16 bases lying between them. The CDR3 spans 14 residues. Germline V lookup: CDR1 GTSNPN, CDR2 SVGIG (reference sequence). The CDR3 nucleotides are TGTGCCTGGAGCACAGGGGGGGGCAGGGAGACCCAGTACTTC. Protein product: CAWSTGGGRETQYF.

This clonotype has ten or more counts. The chain carries TRBV5-1 and TRBJ2-7; D is perhaps TRBD2 (6 bases). V lost 0 bases to trimming and J lost 6 bases, with 10 bases between them. The CDR3 contains 13 residues. In germline, CDR1 is SGHRS, CDR2 YFSETQ. CDR3 nucleotide sequence: TGCGCCAGCAGCTTGGGGAGGGCCGGCGAGCAGTACTTC. It yields the protein CASSLGRAGEQYF.

This clonotype has a count of ten or more. This sequence joins TRBV6-4 and TRBJ2-7; a weak D match, TRBD2 (5 bases). V lost 0 bases to trimming and J lost 4 bases, with 10 bases between them. Germline CDR1 reads MRHNA; CDR2 reads SNTAGT. This CDR3 is built from 14 residues. In DNA, the CDR3 is TGTGCCAGCAGTGACTCGAGGGAACGGTACGAGCAGTACTTC. Encoded protein: CASSDSRERYEQYF.

V is TRBV12-3 or TRBV12-4 and J is TRBJ2-1, with TRBD1 matching over 8 bases. With 5 bases clipped from V and 9 bases from J, the junction kept 3 bases outside the gene matches. The CDR3 extends over 12 amino acids. DNA of the CDR3: TGTGCCAGCAGTACAGGGGGTACTGAGCAGTTCTTC. Amino acid sequence: CASSTGGTEQFF.

This clonotype appeared a few times. The chain joins TRBV10-3 to TRBJ2-7; tentatively, D is TRBD1 (6 bases). V was trimmed by 3 bases and J by 4 bases, leaving 16 bases between them. CDR3 length: 15 amino acids. The germline gives CDR1 ENHRY, CDR2 SYGVKD. This chain's CDR3 is CAISDSGTLAYEQYF. The CDR3 bases are TGTGCCATCAGTGATTCGGGGACACTCGCGTACGAGCAGTACTTC.

Of note for this clonotype: This may come from a read error, since a much larger clone is one base off. The conserved final phenylalanine or tryptophan is absent from the CDR3, which likely points to a read error. This chain links TRBV4-2 with TRBJ2-1; perhaps TRBD2 as D (6 bases). CDR3 length equals 17 residues. Germline assignment: CDR1 LGHNA and CDR2 YNFKEQ. V was shortened by 0 bases and J by 9 bases, with 21 bases between the two germline ends. For the CDR3, the DNA is TGTGCCAGCAGCCAAGATCTTTCCGGGGGTTCTGACGTTGAGCAGTTCTCC. Translation: CASSQDLSGGSDVEQFS.

About this clonotype itself: A much more abundant neighbour one base away suggests this may be a read error. V and J are TRBV20-1 and TRBJ2-3; 7 bases match TRBD2. The CDR3 length is 13 residues. CDR1 is DFQATT and CDR2 is SNEGSKA in the germline V gene (reference sequence). CDR3 DNA: TGCAGTGTTAGACGGGGGGACACAGATACGCAGTATTTT. Translation gives CSVRRGDTDTQYF.

This clonotype appeared many times. V usage is TRBV7-9 and J usage is TRBJ1-1, with D uncertain. Germline-derived CDR1 and CDR2 are SEHNR and FQNEAQ (reference sequence). The V end was cut by 6 bases, the J end by 6 bases, with 14 bases between. The CDR3 loop spans 13 amino acids. In DNA form, the CDR3 reads TGTGCCAGCAGTTCGGTATGGTTCCCTGAAGCTTTCTTT. This encodes CASSSVWFPEAFF.

This clonotype was picked up many times. The CDR3, as DNA: TGTGCCAGTAGTATAGATCCCTTCTATGGCTACACCTTC. The encoded protein is CASSIDPFYGYTF. The chain employs TRBV19 and TRBJ1-2; D is unresolved. The CDR3 length is 13 residues. Germline V CDR1 and CDR2: LNHDA, SQIVND (reference sequence). V was pared by 0 bases and J by 4 bases, with 6 bases between.

This chain connects TRBV30 to TRBJ2-7; the match to TRBD1 covers 8 bases. CDR1 is GTSNPN, CDR2 SVGIG, per germline (reference sequence). V dropped 1 base and J dropped 7; count of bases not matched to a gene: 6. The CDR3 has 13 amino acids. CDR3 amino acids: CAWSGQGAREQYF. In DNA, the CDR3 is TGTGCCTGGAGTGGGCAGGGGGCTCGGGAGCAGTACTTC.

This chain joins TRBV27 and TRBJ2-7; D gene ambiguous. The germline V and J ends were trimmed by 3 bases and 3 bases, with 9 bases remaining between them. CDR3 length equals 13 residues. Germline-derived CDR1 and CDR2 are MNHEY and SMNVEV (reference sequence). CDR3 in amino acids: CASSFGRGYEQYF. The CDR3 DNA follows: TGTGCCAGCAGTTTCGGTCGAGGCTACGAGCAGTACTTC.

The genes are TRBV5-1 and TRBJ2-5; D is ambiguous. Germline-derived CDR1 and CDR2 are SGHRS and YFSETQ. Trimming stripped 4 bases from V and 1 base from J, with 14 bases between. The CDR3 length is 15 residues. Here the CDR3 reads CASSTLSQRQETQYF. Written as DNA, the CDR3 is TGCGCCAGCAGCACCCTCTCACAGCGCCAAGAGACCCAGTACTTC.

This clonotype was seen repeatedly, ten times or more. This chain joins TRBV30 and TRBJ1-5; TRBD1 might be the D (5 bases). Between the trimmed V and J ends, which lost 1 base and 4 bases, there was a span of 8 bases. The CDR3 has 13 residues. The germline V gene has CDR1 GTSNPN and CDR2 SVGIG (reference sequence). CDR3 region: CAWSGQQNQPQHF. The CDR3 region has the DNA TGTGCCTGGAGTGGACAGCAGAATCAGCCCCAGCATTTT.

This clonotype came up a few times. CDR3 DNA sequence: TGCGCCAGCAGCCTATCGACAGGGATGTACACTGAAGCTTTCTTT. Its translation: CASSLSTGMYTEAFF. J is TRBJ1-1 and V is TRBV5-1, with 7 nucleotides matching TRBD1. Looked up from germline, CDR1 is SGHRS and CDR2 is YFSETQ. V was clipped by 4 bases and J by 3 bases; unmatched bases: 9. The CDR3 has 15 residues.

This clonotype has just a few counts. The chain couples TRBV29-1 to TRBJ1-6, with TRBD1 as a possible D gene (6 bases). The CDR3 extends over 13 amino acids. Germline CDR1 reads SQVTM; CDR2 reads ANQGSEA. V lost 6 bases, J lost 6 bases, and 12 bases lay in between. CDR3 in DNA: TGCAGCGTACAGGGAGGGAGTAATTCACCCCTCCACTTT. As protein: CSVQGGSNSPLHF.

The chain carries TRBV9 and TRBJ2-1, with 7 bases lining up with TRBD2. V trimming: 1 base; J trimming: 3 bases; junction bases outside the gene matches: 4. Germline V CDR1 and CDR2: SGDLS, YYNGEE. The CDR3 totals 15 residues. Written as DNA, the CDR3 is TGTGCCAGCAGCGTAAGTCTAGCGGACTACAATGAGCAGTTCTTC. It codes for CASSVSLADYNEQFF. The full variable domain, completed using reference TRBV9 and TRBJ2-1, is DSGVTQTPKHLITATGQRVTLRCSPRSGDLSVYWYQQSLDQGLQFLIQYYNGEERAKGNILERFSAQQFPDLHSELNLSSLELGDSALYFCASSVSLADYNEQFFGPGTRLTVL.

This clonotype was detected many times. The chain joins TRBV4-2 to TRBJ2-1; D is uncertain. Deletions cut 1 base from V and 8 bases from J, with 15 bases between. CDR1 is LGHNA, CDR2 YNFKEQ, per germline. The CDR3 is 15 amino acids. CDR3: CASSQGLDSWDEQFF. CDR3 nucleotides: TGTGCCAGCAGCCAAGGTTTGGATAGCTGGGATGAGCAGTTCTTC.